This T cell receptor beta chain came from a study of human T cells and chemical hapten exposure. About the study: Small discrepancies in pooled library volume mainly accounted for the varying TCR yields per sample.

Each CDR3 protein gets one entry after TCRdb re-called the RACE reads with MiXCR. The repertoire holds over 85,000 distinct CDR3 sequences, around 9% seen once, with 2.5% to 3% in the top ten. Noted time point: healthy volunteer bleed at 2 weeks. The starting material, unfractionated whole blood, was used for total RNA extraction. The CDR3 runs to 15 residues. The junction had 11 bases not matched to a gene; V was cut back by 10 bases and J by 0 bases. Per germline, CDR1 ENHRY and CDR2 SYGVKD. This TCR came from a female donor in good health. Some clones in this sample may be carry-over from other donors' samples. The sample was whole blood. The rearrangement joins TRBV10-3 to TRBJ2-7; TRBD1 matches 8 bases. CDR3 coding DNA: TGTGCCACCCCGACAGGGGCAATTAGCTCCTACGAGCAGTACTTC. Protein: CATPTGAISSYEQYF.